These 15 T cell receptor beta chains came from one sample sequenced in a study of T-cell reconstitution after alpha-beta-depleted transplantation in children. A library of TCRbeta sequences, prepared with unique molecular identifiers, was generated. TCRdb reanalysed the PCR reads using MiXCR and keeps one entry per CDR3 protein. The profile shows just under 550,000 distinct CDR3 sequences, 18% of them singletons. The starting material was PBMCs from the stem cell graft donor, obtained from the stem cell graft. These receptor sequences come from a human donor who donated a stem cell graft to a child with acute lymphoblastic leukemia.

J is TRBJ2-7 and V is TRBV2; tentatively, D is TRBD2 (5 bases). The V end lost 10 bases, the J end lost 2 bases, and 21 bases lay between the germline ends. Germline V gene data show CDR1 as SNHLY and CDR2 as FYNNEI. The CDR3 is 15 amino acids. CDR3 sequence: CAILESRKGAYEQYF. CDR3 bases: TGTGCCATATTGGAAAGTAGGAAGGGAGCCTACGAGCAGTACTTC.

The chain joins TRBV6-1 to TRBJ2-2; TRBD2 aligns across 12 bases. Trimming cost V 8 bases and J 4 bases; bases outside gene matches: 8. The CDR3 runs to 16 residues. The germline V gene has CDR1 MNHNS and CDR2 SASEGT. The CDR3 sequence: CASGGLAGGSTGELFF. In DNA form, the CDR3 reads TGTGCCAGCGGCGGGCTAGCGGGAGGGAGCACCGGGGAGCTGTTTTTT.

V usage is TRBV12-5 and J usage is TRBJ1-1, with no clear D. The CDR3 spans 13 residues. V was shortened by 5 bases and J by 1 base, with 8 bases between the two germline ends. In germline, CDR1 is LGHNT, CDR2 FRNRAP. In DNA form, the CDR3 reads TGTGCTAGTGGTAACGACGGGAACACTGAAGCTTTCTTT. It translates to CASGNDGNTEAFF.

This clonotype was counted between two and nine times. V is TRBV15 and J is TRBJ2-3; D possibly corresponds to TRBD1 (5 bases). This CDR3 is built from 14 residues. V shed 3 bases and J shed 2 bases, with 9 bases lying between them. Germline CDR1 reads LNHNV; CDR2 reads YYDKDF (reference sequence). The CDR3 loop is CATSRDKFTDTQYF. CDR3 sequence (DNA): TGTGCCACCAGCAGGGACAAGTTCACAGATACGCAGTATTTT.

The chain combines TRBV7-8 with TRBJ2-1, with 12 bases aligning to TRBD2. V was clipped by 1 base and J by 6 bases; unmatched bases: 10. CDR1 SGHVS and CDR2 FQNEAQ come from the germline V gene. The CDR3 runs 18 residues. CDR3 nucleotides: TGTGCCAGCAGCTTAGAGACTAGCGGGAGAGTGGGGGCCAATGAGCAGTTCTTC. Its protein is CASSLETSGRVGANEQFF.

V and J are TRBV12-3 or TRBV12-4 and TRBJ2-7, with D tentatively TRBD1 (6 bases). The V end was cut by 5 bases, the J end by 0 bases, with 17 bases between. The CDR3 has 16 residues. CDR3 region: CASSPADRPSSYEQYF. CDR3 DNA sequence: TGTGCCAGCAGTCCCGCTGACAGGCCTAGCTCCTACGAGCAGTACTTC.

CDR3 sequence reads: CASSLGGMGEAFF. In nucleotides, the CDR3 is TGCGCCAGCAGCTTGGGGGGAATGGGTGAAGCTTTCTTT. This chain joins TRBV5-1 and TRBJ1-1; D gene ambiguous. The CDR3 has 13 residues. The ends were cut back, 0 bases at V and 7 bases at J, with 10 bases in the middle. Germline loops: CDR1 SGHRS, CDR2 YFSETQ.

This clonotype was counted a few times. The rearrangement links TRBV12-3 or TRBV12-4 to TRBJ2-3; D assignment may be TRBD1 or TRBD2 (5 bases each). V shed 6 bases and J shed 5 bases, with 15 bases lying between them. The CDR3 is 14 amino acids. DNA of the CDR3: TGTGCCAGCAGGGGAGCTGTTGGGGGAGATACGCAGTATTTT. This encodes CASRGAVGGDTQYF.

The chain employs TRBV20-1 and TRBJ2-1; TRBD2 is a possible D gene (5 bases). The V and J ends lost 0 bases and 0 bases respectively, with 12 bases between them. The V gene's germline CDR1 is DFQATT and CDR2 SNEGSKA (reference sequence). This CDR3 has 16 amino acids. CDR3 sequence reads: CSARDPMGASYNEQFF. The CDR3 DNA is TGCAGTGCTAGAGATCCCATGGGAGCCTCCTACAATGAGCAGTTCTTC.

This clonotype showed up just a few times. The CDR3 sequence is CASNPDTGGYTF. The CDR3 DNA reads TGTGCCAGCAACCCAGACACCGGGGGCTACACCTTC. This chain joins TRBV6-6 and TRBJ1-2; D call uncertain. V was trimmed by 7 bases and J by 8 bases, leaving 14 bases between them. The length of the CDR3 is 12 residues. In germline, CDR1 is MNHNY, CDR2 SVGAGI (reference sequence).

The CDR3 nucleotides read TGTGCCAGCAGTGATCTGGGACAGGCGGGTGAAAAACTGTTTTTT. This translates into CASSDLGQAGEKLFF. J is TRBJ1-4 and V is TRBV2, with 8 bases fitting TRBD1. The CDR3 is 15 amino acids. The germline CDR1 and CDR2 sequences are SNHLY and FYNNEI. V dropped 3 bases and J dropped 7; count of bases not matched to a gene: 7.

The J gene is TRBJ2-7, the V gene TRBV4-1; perhaps TRBD1 as D (6 bases). The CDR3 is 15 amino acids. Germline CDR1 MGHRA, CDR2 YSYEKL. Trimming took off 4 bases at V and 2 bases at J, with 15 bases between the two ends. The CDR3 coding sequence is TGCGCCAGCAGCCCACAGGGTTCCGCCACCTACGAGCAGTACTTC. Residues: CASSPQGSATYEQYF.

This clonotype was seen a handful of times. DNA for the CDR3: TGCGCCAGCAGCTCACAGGGGGCTTTAAATCAGCCCCAGCATTTT. Residues: CASSSQGALNQPQHF. The chain has TRBV5-1 and TRBJ1-5; 9 nucleotides agree with TRBD1. CDR3 length: 15 amino acids. The V segment lost 3 bases and the J segment 4 bases; nucleotides outside the gene matches: 5. Looked up from germline, CDR1 is SGHRS and CDR2 is YFSETQ. Looking up the rest from reference TRBV5-1 and TRBJ1-5 gives the full variable domain: KAGVTQTPRYLIKTRGQQVTLSCSPISGHRSVSWYQQTPGQGLQFLFEYFSETQRNKGNFPGRFSGRQFSNSRSEMNVSTLELGDSALYLCASSSQGALNQPQHFGDGTRLSIL.

The V and J genes are TRBV20-1 and TRBJ2-1; 10 positions agree with TRBD2. J was trimmed by 5 bases and V by 2 bases; bases with no gene match: 6. The CDR3 is 15 residues long. Germline loops: CDR1 DFQATT, CDR2 SNEGSKA (reference sequence). CDR3: CSARIVLAGDNEQFF. The CDR3 nucleotides read TGCAGTGCTAGAATAGTCCTAGCGGGAGACAATGAGCAGTTCTTC.

This clonotype was found a few times. This sequence joins TRBV7-9 and TRBJ2-7, with no clear D. V lost 8 bases and J 1 base, leaving 9 bases between the germline ends. The germline gives CDR1 SEHNR, CDR2 FQNEAQ (reference sequence). The CDR3 loop spans 12 amino acids. CDR3 loop: CASVDGSYEQYF. In nucleotides, the CDR3 is TGTGCCAGCGTGGACGGTTCCTACGAGCAGTACTTC.